This T cell receptor beta chain was recovered during a study of T-cell memory formation after mild COVID-19. General study results and limits: Whereas later expanders leaned CD4+, clones contracting day 15 to 85 showed a balanced CD4/CD8 makeup. Largely, contracting CD4+ clones fell within CM and EM, and contracting CD8+ clones within EMRA.

Points on this clonotype: Its antigen is not known.

It was 5'RACE with constant-segment primers that produced the TCR alpha and TCR beta cDNA libraries, which carried sample barcodes and UMIs. TCRdb passed the 5' RACE reads through MiXCR, listing each CDR3 protein once. Among 35,000 to 45,000 distinct CDR3 sequences listed, over 6.5% were seen once. This CDR3 comprises 15 residues. Sequenced: PBMCs or a T cell subset sorted from them (not recorded which). The chain is built from TRBV21-1 and TRBJ2-7; the D call in the table, TRBD2, was not verified against the DNA. TRBV21-1 is a pseudogene segment. The TCR comes from an adult who had mild COVID-19 (a few samples of this study predate the infection). Cell type and time point are not known. CDR3 DNA: TGTGCCAGCACCGCCGGGACTAGCGGGATCTACGAGCAGTACTTC. Translation: CASTAGTSGIYEQYF.